This T cell receptor beta chain was sequenced for a study of blood T cell repertoires in COVID-19. Study summary: In each case, the material was cDNA or gDNA derived from T cells, B-cell-depleted T cells, or PBMCs.

Germline V lookup: CDR1 LNHDA, CDR2 SQIVND (reference sequence). The CDR3 spans 12 residues. V was shortened by 6 bases and J by 9 bases, with 12 bases between the two germline ends. In the original processing: Estimation of nucleated cell counts relied on the amplification of reference gene primers. Measured with immunoSEQ multiplex PCR; TCRdb has only the in-frame clones, and not every one. V, J and clone size derive from that table, while D and trimming were established from the DNA sequence. The sample records approximately 91,000 clones, over 70% being singletons. This chain uses TRBV19 with TRBJ2-1; a possible D gene is TRBD2 (6 bases). The TCR originated in a human donor in a cohort sampled during active COVID-19. The sample was peripheral blood. The CDR3 DNA sequence: TGTGCCAGTAGAGTAGGTAGCGGTGAGCAGTTCTTC. The encoded protein is CASRVGSGEQFF.